This T cell receptor beta chain originates from a study of blood T cell repertoires in COVID-19. In the original analysis: Reference gene primer amplification gave estimated nucleated cell counts. Sequencing used immunoSEQ multiplex PCR; TCRdb keeps in-frame clones, though not all of them. For V, J and clone size, that table is used; D and trimming come from the DNA. The sample yields tens of thousands of clones, around 86% seen once. The CDR3 has 16 residues. Germline CDR1 and CDR2: MDHEN and SYDVKM. The trim removed 4 bases at V and 5 bases at J, leaving 9 bases unmatched. The sample comprised peripheral blood. The receptor comes from a man between 60 and 75 years old with active COVID-19. The chain is built from TRBV28 and TRBJ2-7; 12 nucleotides align to TRBD1. CDR3 sequence: CASSYFLGTGGDEQYF. The CDR3 DNA is TGTGCCAGCAGTTACTTTCTGGGGACAGGGGGCGACGAGCAGTACTTC.